These T cell receptor beta chains were read from a single sample in a study of blood T cell repertoires in COVID-19. Using immunoSEQ multiplex PCR, the repertoire was profiled, and TCRdb retains in-frame clones only, with some absent. In the table there are 100,000 to 150,000 clones, around 81% of which are singletons. The sequencing input was peripheral blood. The receptors stem from a man aged 25 to 40 with COVID-19, enrolled during active disease. Both conserved end residues are part of each CDR3. Fields, in order: clone size, V gene, J gene, D gene, CDR3 protein, CDR3 DNA. The D gene is left open where the match is weak. Part of the rows lack a size; the others show once, few, many or a class for expanded clones.

few	TRBV28	TRBJ1-2	.	CASSRGYGYTF	TGTGCCAGCAGTCGAGGGTATGGCTACACCTTC
.	TRBV30	TRBJ1-1	TRBD1	CAWGLGQKAFF	TGTGCCTGGGGCTTGGGACAGAAAGCTTTCTTT
few	TRBV30	TRBJ2-1	TRBD2	CAWIARGLAGAGEQFF	TGTGCCTGGATAGCTAGAGGACTAGCGGGAGCTGGGGAGCAGTTCTTC
.	TRBV2	TRBJ2-2	TRBD1	CASSEPGQGTWAGELFF	TGTGCCAGCAGTGAACCCGGACAGGGAACTTGGGCCGGGGAGCTGTTTTTT
.	TRBV10-3	TRBJ1-2	.	CAISESGGEGYGYTF	TGTGCCATCAGTGAGTCTGGAGGGGAGGGATATGGCTACACCTTC
.	TRBV5-8	TRBJ1-5	TRBD1	CASSLDPWTGGYQPQHF	TGTGCCAGCAGCTTGGACCCGTGGACAGGGGGCTATCAGCCCCAGCATTTT
.	TRBV13	TRBJ2-7	TRBD1	CASSVLVPGQSSYEQYF	TGTGCCAGCAGTGTTTTAGTCCCGGGACAGAGCTCCTACGAGCAGTACTTC
.	TRBV19	TRBJ2-5	.	CASSIRMWRETQYF	TGTGCCAGTAGTATTCGGATGTGGAGGGAGACCCAGTACTTC
once	TRBV11-2	TRBJ2-3	TRBD2	CASSSSSGSASSTDTQYF	TGTGCCAGCAGCTCTTCTAGCGGGAGCGCTTCTTCCACAGATACGCAGTATTTT
.	TRBV6-5	TRBJ2-7	TRBD2	CASSYSGEGPYEQYF	TGTGCCAGCAGTTACTCGGGGGAGGGGCCCTACGAGCAGTACTTC
.	TRBV6-5	TRBJ2-3	TRBD1	CASRWTGADTQYF	TGTGCCAGCAGATGGACAGGGGCAGATACGCAGTATTTT
.	TRBV6-4	TRBJ2-3	TRBD2	CASSPTGGAGTDTQYF	TGTGCCAGCAGTCCGACGGGAGGCGCTGGCACAGATACGCAGTATTTT
.	TRBV4-2	TRBJ2-7	TRBD1	CASSQDRTGGYEQYF	TGTGCCAGCAGCCAAGATAGGACAGGTGGCTACGAGCAGTACTTC
few	TRBV11-2	TRBJ2-1	TRBD1	CASSARQGRGQFF	TGTGCCAGCAGCGCGAGACAGGGACGGGGGCAGTTCTTC
.	TRBV12-3/TRBV12-4	TRBJ2-7	.	CASSPGTYEQYF	TGTGCCAGCAGCCCAGGGACCTACGAGCAGTACTTC
.	TRBV6-5	TRBJ2-7	TRBD2	CASSFRTSGIYEQYF	TGTGCCAGCAGTTTTAGGACTAGCGGAATCTACGAGCAGTACTTC
.	TRBV4-1	TRBJ2-3	TRBD2	CASSSAVGASGRSTDTQYF	TGCGCCAGCAGCTCAGCGGTCGGGGCTAGCGGGAGGAGCACAGATACGCAGTATTTT